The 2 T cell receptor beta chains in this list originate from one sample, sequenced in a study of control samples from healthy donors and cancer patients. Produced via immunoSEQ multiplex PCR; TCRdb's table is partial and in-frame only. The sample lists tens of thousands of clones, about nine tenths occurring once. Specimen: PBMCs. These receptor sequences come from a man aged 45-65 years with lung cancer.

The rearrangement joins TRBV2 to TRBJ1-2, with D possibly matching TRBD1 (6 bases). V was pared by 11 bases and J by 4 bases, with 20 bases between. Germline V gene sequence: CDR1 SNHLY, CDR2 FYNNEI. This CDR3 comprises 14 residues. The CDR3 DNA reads TGTGCCCGCCGGGGGGCGGGGGCCGGCTATGGCTACACCTTC. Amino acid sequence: CARRGAGAGYGYTF.

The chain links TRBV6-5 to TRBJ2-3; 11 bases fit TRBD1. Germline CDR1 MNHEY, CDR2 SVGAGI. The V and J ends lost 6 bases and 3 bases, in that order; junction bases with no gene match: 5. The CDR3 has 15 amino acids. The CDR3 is CASRRTGGMTDTQYF. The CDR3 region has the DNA TGTGCCAGCAGAAGGACAGGGGGCATGACAGATACGCAGTATTTT.